This T cell receptor (beta chain) was sequenced during a study of T cell repertoires in cytomegalovirus infection (dated by TCRdb to the late 2010s). About the full investigation: Peptide stimulations targeted recently identified HLA-C-restricted CMV epitopes, whose presentation resists viral immunomodulation, together with well-studied HLA-B-restricted epitopes. Because public TCR beta signatures pointed to carriage of CMV infection together with the matching HLA type, the HLA type of each donor mattered for the analysis.

The reads were generated on an Illumina HiSeq 1500. TCRdb cleaned the public reads at Q25 with fastp, built clones with MiXCR and kept in-frame beta chains. All rows with the same CDR3 protein become a single entry with the most common DNA and genes. A total of 45,000 to 60,000 distinct CDR3 sequences appear in this sample, around 18% of them only once. Clones ranked in the top ten supply 64% of the sample. Per the publication, the treatment or condition label means: in vitro stimulation with specific CMV peptide epitopes to enrich CMV-specific T cells. The sample holds one count of this clonotype. Its cognate antigen has yet to be identified. No base quality information exists; no much larger clone differs at one position. One read alone is weak evidence. V is pruned by 4 bases and J by 0 bases, leaving 2 bases of the junction without a gene match. The CDR3 numbers 14 residues from cysteine through phenylalanine. The sequence is cut down to CDR3 DNA, 42 bases in frame from base 1. The germline V gene sets CDR1 to LGHNA and CDR2 to YSLEER.

Overall study outcomes, separate from this receptor: In both this cohort and an independent roughly 350-donor cohort, the cumulative frequency of public TCR beta family members distinguished carriers of CMV infection plus the relevant HLA type. The ex vivo response was dominated by HLA-C-restricted CMV-specific TCR beta clonotypes, and the single most frequent clonotype in two of eight donors was supplied by these HLA-C-restricted clonotypes.

Rearrangement joined TRBV4-3 to TRBJ2-7, and 8 junctional nucleotides match TRBD1. This material consisted of CD8+ T cells from cultured PBMCs, taken from culture after CMV antigen stimulation. The clonotype was recovered from a human donor in good health (CMV status not recorded). Some clones in this sample may be carry-over from other donors' samples. The sequenced DNA is TGCGCCAGCAGCCGGGACAGGAGCTCCTACGAGCAGTACTTC. It encodes CASSRDRSSYEQYF.